Below, 23 T cell receptor beta chains from the same sample are listed, as sequenced in a study of T cell repertoires in urothelial bladder cancer. TCRdb's table, derived via immunoSEQ multiplex PCR, lists solely in-frame clones and lacks some. Here the sample spans fewer than 14,000 clones, around 68% being singletons. The sample comprised tumor-infiltrating cells from bladder cancer. Every receptor here comes from a human donor with a benign inflammatory bladder lesion.

As concerns this clone: Mismatch with germline at one junction end may stem from a read error. The sample holds other DNA sequences that translate to the same CDR3. The CDR3: CASSLDQDEQFF. The CDR3 DNA sequence: TGTGCCAGCAGCCTCGACCAGGATGAGCAGTTCTTC. The gene calls are TRBV5-1 and TRBJ2-1; unclear D gene. The CDR3 consists of 12 residues. Germline loops: CDR1 SGHRS, CDR2 YFSETQ.

This clone was seen a few times. V gene TRBV6-5 combines with J gene TRBJ1-1; D is undetermined. In germline, CDR1 is MNHEY, CDR2 SVGAGI. V gave up 9 bases and J gave up 0 bases, with 11 bases separating them. The CDR3 loop spans 13 amino acids. The DNA of the CDR3 is TGTGCCAGTACGGGGAGGATGAACACTGAAGCTTTCTTT. This codes for CASTGRMNTEAFF.

This sequence joins TRBV6-5 and TRBJ1-3; D is unclear. Germline CDR1 reads MNHEY; CDR2 reads SVGAGI. V was clipped by 4 bases and J by 0 bases, with 10 bases between them. This CDR3 contains 15 residues. For the CDR3, the DNA is TGTGCCAGCAGTTTCGGCCAGACCTCTGGAAACACCATATATTTT. This sequence encodes CASSFGQTSGNTIYF.

This clone was detected once. V gene TRBV9 combines with J gene TRBJ1-3; unclear D gene. The germline V and J ends were trimmed by 3 bases and 0 bases, with 13 bases remaining between them. Germline V gene lookup returns CDR1 SGDLS and CDR2 YYNGEE. CDR3 size: 16 residues. CDR3 DNA sequence: TGTGCCAGCAGCGCGCGGTCCCGGGTCTCTGGAAACACCATATATTTT. Translated, it gives CASSARSRVSGNTIYF.

The V call is TRBV29-1, the J call TRBJ2-6, with D possibly being TRBD1 (5 bases). The V and J ends lost 3 bases and 0 bases respectively, with 6 bases between them. The germline CDR1 and CDR2 sequences are SQVTM and ANQGSEA. The CDR3 loop spans 14 amino acids. CDR3 bases: TGCAGCGTTGACAGGGTCTCTGGGGCCAACGTCCTGACTTTC. Its protein is CSVDRVSGANVLTF.

This rearrangement joins TRBV4-2 to TRBJ2-2, with 8 bases lining up with TRBD2. V dropped 4 bases and J dropped 3; count of bases not matched to a gene: 7. Per the germline V gene, CDR1 is LGHNA and CDR2 is YNFKEQ. CDR3 size: 16 residues. CDR3 amino acids: CASSRTGGPDTGELFF. Here the CDR3 DNA reads TGTGCCAGCAGCCGTACGGGGGGGCCGGACACCGGGGAGCTGTTTTTT.

The chain has TRBV20-1 and TRBJ2-5; D is unresolved. The V and J ends lost 3 bases and 5 bases respectively, with 7 bases between them. The germline V gene encodes CDR1 DFQATT and CDR2 SNEGSKA (reference sequence). This CDR3 is 11 amino acids long. The CDR3 spells CSASRVETQYF. In DNA, the CDR3 is TGCAGTGCTAGTCGAGTGGAGACCCAGTACTTC.

This clone has just a few counts. This chain links TRBV19 with TRBJ1-1; no clear D gene. The germline CDR1 and CDR2 sequences are LNHDA and SQIVND (reference sequence). The CDR3 loop spans 11 amino acids. The V end was cut by 4 bases, the J end by 7 bases, with 7 bases between. CDR3 in DNA: TGTGCCAGTAGTACCTATAGTGAAGCTTTCTTT. It yields the protein CASSTYSEAFF.

The chain uses TRBV6-1 and TRBJ2-7, with D unclear. V gave up 1 base and J gave up 7 bases, with 11 bases separating them. In germline, CDR1 is MNHNS, CDR2 SASEGT. The CDR3 sequence is 13 residues long. The CDR3 region is CASSEVSGYEQYF. The CDR3 DNA reads as TGTGCCAGCAGTGAAGTGTCGGGCTATGAGCAGTACTTC.

V gene TRBV5-6 combines with J gene TRBJ2-2; 7 bases map to TRBD1. Unmatched junction bases numbered 6, after V lost 4 bases and J lost 3 bases. Germline-derived CDR1 and CDR2 are SGHDT and YYEEEE. The CDR3 sequence is 15 residues long. The CDR3 sequence: CASSQGVLHTGELFF. DNA for the CDR3: TGTGCCAGCAGCCAGGGGGTCCTTCACACCGGGGAGCTGTTTTTT. Based on the CDR3 plus reference TRBV5-6 and TRBJ2-2, the full variable domain is DAGVTQSPTHLIKTRGQQVTLRCSPKSGHDTVSWYQQALGQGPQFIFQYYEEEERQRGNFPDRFSGHQFPNYSSELNVNALLLGDSALYLCASSQGVLHTGELFFGEGSRLTVL.

The CDR3 protein is CASSHPTGGIYGYTF. As DNA, the CDR3 is TGTGCCAGCAGTCACCCTACAGGGGGCATCTATGGCTACACCTTC. The V gene is TRBV6-5, the J gene TRBJ1-2, with 9 bases matching TRBD1. Germline trimming cut 5 bases from V and 4 bases from J; bases unmatched to any gene: 8. From germline, CDR1 is MNHEY and CDR2 SVGAGI. There are 15 residues in the CDR3.

The CDR3 bases are TGTGCCAGCAGCTTGTATGGGTTGGGTTCCTACGAGCAGTACTTC. Translated, it gives CASSLYGLGSYEQYF. This chain connects TRBV5-6 to TRBJ2-7, with no clear D. Germline-derived CDR1 and CDR2 are SGHDT and YYEEEE. V lost 1 base to trimming and J lost 1 base, with 12 bases between them. The CDR3 sequence is 15 residues long.

This clone came up once. J is TRBJ2-1 and V is TRBV29-1, with no clear D. Looked up from germline, CDR1 is SQVTM and CDR2 is ANQGSEA. The CDR3 is made up of 13 amino acids. V was clipped by 2 bases and J by 8 bases, with 13 bases between them. The CDR3 DNA reads as TGCAGCGTTGAAAGTCCGGCTTTGTATGAGCAGTTCTTC. Its protein is CSVESPALYEQFF.

Relative to its sample, this clone is medium-sized. The CDR3 here is CASSPRGGVPDTQYF. DNA of the CDR3: TGTGCCAGCAGCCCTAGGGGGGGGGTCCCAGATACGCAGTATTTT. This chain links TRBV9 with TRBJ2-3; a possible D gene is TRBD2 (7 bases). V shed 4 bases and J shed 4 bases, with 16 bases lying between them. The germline V gene encodes CDR1 SGDLS and CDR2 YYNGEE. The CDR3 covers 15 residues.

This clone showed up just a few times. This chain joins TRBV11-3 and TRBJ1-1; possibly TRBD1 for D (6 bases). The CDR3 covers 14 residues. Trimming stripped 2 bases from V and 4 bases from J, with 11 bases between. Germline CDR1 reads SGHNT; CDR2 reads YENEEA. CDR3 residues: CASSLQGPGTEAFF. CDR3 bases: TGTGCCAGCAGCTTACAGGGGCCCGGCACTGAAGCTTTCTTT.

This clone was recorded only once. This chain connects TRBV4-1 to TRBJ2-7; 14 positions agree with TRBD2. This CDR3 has 17 residues. Trimming at V came to 1 base and at J to 2 bases, leaving 4 bases not matched to a gene. CDR1 is MGHRA and CDR2 is YSYEKL in the germline V gene. The CDR3 loop is CASSQGLAGGPAYEQYF. Written as DNA, the CDR3 is TGCGCCAGCAGCCAAGGACTAGCGGGGGGGCCCGCCTACGAGCAGTACTTC.

The V call is TRBV5-1, the J call TRBJ2-1; D might be TRBD2 (7 bases). Germline-derived CDR1 and CDR2 are SGHRS and YFSETQ. CDR3 length equals 16 residues. V was trimmed by 0 bases and J by 8 bases, leaving 18 bases between them. The CDR3 nucleotides are TGCGCCAGCAGCTTGGATTTGCTAGGGGGGGCCCATGAGCAGTTCTTC. It codes for CASSLDLLGGAHEQFF.

The CDR3: CASSTNARTGDYSYNSPLHF. The CDR3 coding sequence is TGTGCCAGCAGCACCAATGCACGGACAGGGGACTACTCCTATAATTCACCCCTCCACTTT. This chain uses TRBV21-1 with TRBJ1-6; no DNA check was done on the table's D call, TRBD1. TRBV21-1 is recorded as a pseudogene. The CDR3 extends over 20 amino acids.

The chain recombines TRBV6-6 with TRBJ2-2; no firm D call. The CDR3 sequence is 11 residues long. V was cut by 6 bases and J by 7 bases, with 6 bases left in between. CDR1 and CDR2 (germline): MNHNY, SVGAGI (reference sequence). CDR3 region: CASSSIGELFF. CDR3 DNA: TGTGCCAGCAGCTCGATCGGGGAGCTGTTTTTT.

The genes are TRBV12-5 and TRBJ2-3; no firm D call. CDR1 LGHNT and CDR2 FRNRAP come from the germline V gene. The CDR3 covers 15 residues. With 6 bases removed from V and 5 bases from J, the gap between germline ends came to 18 bases. DNA for the CDR3: TGTGCTAGTGGAAGGCAGACCATCTTGGGAGATACGCAGTATTTT. Protein: CASGRQTILGDTQYF.

This clone was recorded only once. The chain joins TRBV7-6 to TRBJ2-6; D ambiguous. This CDR3 spans 15 amino acids. The germline CDR1 and CDR2 sequences are SGHVS and FNYEAQ. V was clipped by 2 bases and J by 0 bases, with 5 bases between them. In DNA form, the CDR3 reads TGTGCCAGCAGCTTAAGTGGCTCTGGGGCCAACGTCCTGACTTTC. Its protein is CASSLSGSGANVLTF.

This chain joins TRBV6-5 and TRBJ2-5; D is uncertain. Per the germline V gene, CDR1 is MNHEY and CDR2 is SVGAGI. V was clipped by 5 bases and J by 7 bases, with 8 bases between them. This CDR3 is 11 amino acids long. This CDR3 is CASSPGGTQYF. The CDR3 region has the DNA TGTGCCAGCAGTCCCGGTGGGACCCAGTACTTC.

This clone has more than one count but fewer than ten. The rearrangement links TRBV19 to TRBJ1-5; possible D gene TRBD1, 5 bases. Germline CDR1 LNHDA, CDR2 SQIVND (reference sequence). The V end lost 8 bases, the J end lost 6 bases, and 14 bases lay between the germline ends. This CDR3 region has 13 residues. CDR3: CASGGDVIQPQHF. CDR3 sequence (DNA): TGTGCCAGTGGGGGAGACGTCATTCAGCCCCAGCATTTT.